The next 4 T cell receptor beta chains were all read from a single sample in a study of technical replicates of blood from a few donors. Assay: immunoSEQ multiplex PCR; the TCRdb copy retains only in-frame clones and omits some. The sample lists under 80,000 clones; 94% were seen once. The sequencing sample was made of T cells isolated from PBMCs. The receptors come from a human donor in good health.

V usage is TRBV5-1 and J usage is TRBJ1-2, with 9 nucleotides matching TRBD1. The CDR3 runs to 13 residues. The V gene's germline CDR1 is SGHRS and CDR2 YFSETQ. V was pared by 6 bases and J by 6 bases, with 6 bases of the junction left unmatched. CDR3 sequence (DNA): TGCGCCAGCACCGGACAGGGGTTGGATGGCTACACCTTC. Translation gives CASTGQGLDGYTF.

The gene calls are TRBV28 and TRBJ1-5; 7 nucleotides align to TRBD1. Germline V CDR1 and CDR2: MDHEN, SYDVKM. The ends lost 8 bases at V and 1 base at J; junction bases unmatched: 8. This CDR3 comprises 15 residues. The CDR3, as DNA: TGTGCCAGCGGGACAGTCCTTTACAGCAATCAGCCCCAGCATTTT. This codes for CASGTVLYSNQPQHF. The variable domain in full, completed from reference TRBV28 and TRBJ1-5, reads DVKVTQSSRYLVKRTGEKVFLECVQDMDHENMFWYRQDPGLGLRLIYFSYDVKMKEKGDIPEGYSVSREKKERFSLILESASTNQTSMYLCASGTVLYSNQPQHFGDGTRLSIL.

The chain is built from TRBV7-9 and TRBJ2-7, with 7 bases lining up with TRBD1. This CDR3 is built from 15 residues. CDR1 SEHNR and CDR2 FQNEAQ come from the germline V gene (reference sequence). Trimming at V came to 1 base and at J to 6 bases, leaving 9 bases not matched to a gene. The DNA of the CDR3 is TGTGCCAGCAGCTTAGTCGCCATCCCAGGGGGCGAGCAGTACTTC. Its protein is CASSLVAIPGGEQYF.

This clone was detected only once. The chain combines TRBV2 with TRBJ2-1; 9 bases match TRBD2. With 0 bases clipped from V and 5 bases from J, the junction kept 2 bases outside the gene matches. CDR3 size: 15 residues. Germline V gene data show CDR1 as SNHLY and CDR2 as FYNNEI. The CDR3 sequence: CASSEAREGNNEQFF. DNA for the CDR3: TGTGCCAGCAGTGAAGCGCGGGAGGGAAACAATGAGCAGTTCTTC.